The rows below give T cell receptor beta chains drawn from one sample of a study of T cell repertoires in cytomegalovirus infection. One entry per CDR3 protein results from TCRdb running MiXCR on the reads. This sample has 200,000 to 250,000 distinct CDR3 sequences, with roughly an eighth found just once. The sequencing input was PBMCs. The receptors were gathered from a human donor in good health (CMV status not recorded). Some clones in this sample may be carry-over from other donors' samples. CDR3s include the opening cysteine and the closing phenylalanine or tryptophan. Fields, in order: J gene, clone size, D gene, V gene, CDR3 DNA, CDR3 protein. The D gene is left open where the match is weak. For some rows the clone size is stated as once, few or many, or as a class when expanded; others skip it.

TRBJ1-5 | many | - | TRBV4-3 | TGCGCCAGCAGCCAAGAAGGCAGAGATCAGCCCCAGCATTTT | CASSQEGRDQPQHF
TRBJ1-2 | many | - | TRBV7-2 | TGTGCCAGCAGCTTAGAATCCGATAACTATGGCTACACCTTC | CASSLESDNYGYTF
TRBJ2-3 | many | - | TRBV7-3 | TGTGCCAGCAGCTTAACGTTGGTCGATACGCAGTATTTT | CASSLTLVDTQYF
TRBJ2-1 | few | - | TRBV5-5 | TGTGCCAGCAGCTTGGAGCGGGCCTCCTACAATGAGCAGTTCTTC | CASSLERASYNEQFF
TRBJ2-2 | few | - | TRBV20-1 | TGCAGTGCTAGGGCGCCGGGACGGGGAAACACCGGGGAGCTGTTTTTT | CSARAPGRGNTGELFF
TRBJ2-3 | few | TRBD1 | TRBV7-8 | TGTGCCAGCAGCCCCGTGGGGGGACAGGGGGCAACGGATACGCAGTATTTT | CASSPVGGQGATDTQYF
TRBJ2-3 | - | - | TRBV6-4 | TGTGCCAGCAGTGCCTCGGGACCTGGGAGGATAGATACGCAGTATTTT | CASSASGPGRIDTQYF
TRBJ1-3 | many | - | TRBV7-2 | TGTGCCAGCAGCCGCCTCCTGAGGGCCTACTCTGGAAACACCATATATTTT | CASSRLLRAYSGNTIYF
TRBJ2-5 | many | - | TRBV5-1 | TGCGCCAGCAGCCCGGGTTGGGAAGAGACCCAGTACTTC | CASSPGWEETQYF
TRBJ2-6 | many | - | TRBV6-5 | TGTGCCAGCAGTTACGGGCACTCTGGGGCCAACGTCCTGACTTTC | CASSYGHSGANVLTF
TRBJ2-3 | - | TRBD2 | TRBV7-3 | TGTGCCAGCAGCTTAAAAGCGGGGGGTGGTACAGATACGCAGTATTTT | CASSLKAGGGTDTQYF
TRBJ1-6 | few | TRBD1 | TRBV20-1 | TGCAGTGCCAGACAGGGAGGGAGCTCCTATAATTCACCCCTCCACTTT | CSARQGGSSYNSPLHF
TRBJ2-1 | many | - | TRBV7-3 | TGTGCCAGCAGCTTAGAGGGATTAGGGGAGAATGAGCAGTTCTTC | CASSLEGLGENEQFF
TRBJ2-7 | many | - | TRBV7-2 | TGTGCCAGCAGCTTAGCGCAGGGGATCGGCTACGAGCAGTACTTC | CASSLAQGIGYEQYF
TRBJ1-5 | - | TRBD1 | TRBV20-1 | TGCAGTGCTAGTCCGGTGAGGGGGCCATCCACCACCGCTAGCAATCAGCCCCAGCATTTT | CSASPVRGPSTTASNQPQHF
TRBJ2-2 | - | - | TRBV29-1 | TGCAGCGCCGTTCAGGGTCACTTGGGCACCGGGGAGCTGTTTTTT | CSAVQGHLGTGELFF
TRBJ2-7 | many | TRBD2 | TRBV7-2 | TGTGCCAGCAGCCCCCAGGTGGGGGAGGGCTACGAGCAGTACTTC | CASSPQVGEGYEQYF
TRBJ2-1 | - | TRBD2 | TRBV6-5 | TGTGCCAGCAGACAGACTTCCAAGCGGGGGGGATACAATGAGCAGTTCTTC | CASRQTSKRGGYNEQFF
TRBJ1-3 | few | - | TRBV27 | TGTGCCAGCAGTAGGGTGGCCTCTGGAAACACCATATATTTT | CASSRVASGNTIYF
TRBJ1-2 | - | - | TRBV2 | TGTGCCAGCAGCAGGGAGGGCTATGGCTACACCTTC | CASSREGYGYTF
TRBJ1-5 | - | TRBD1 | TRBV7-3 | TGTGCCAGCAGCGCCAGGGGGGATCAGCCCCAGCATTTT | CASSARGDQPQHF
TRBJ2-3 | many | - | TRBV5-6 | TGTGCCAGCAGTGGGGGACGGGGGACAGATACGCAGTATTTT | CASSGGRGTDTQYF
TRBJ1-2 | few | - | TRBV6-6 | TGTGCCAGCAGTCAAACAGGGCGAGGTGGCTACACCTTC | CASSQTGRGGYTF
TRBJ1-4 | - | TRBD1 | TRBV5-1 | TGCGCCAGCAGCAACACAGGGGGCGCGAAAGAAAAACTGTTTTTT | CASSNTGGAKEKLFF
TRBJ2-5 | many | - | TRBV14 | TGTGCCAGCAGCCACAGCCACCAAGAGACCCAGTACTTC | CASSHSHQETQYF
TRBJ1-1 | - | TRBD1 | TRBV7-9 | TGTGCCAGCAGCCTTACGGGACAGTCGAACACTGAAGCTTTCTTT | CASSLTGQSNTEAFF
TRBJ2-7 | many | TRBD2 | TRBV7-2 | TGTGCCAGCAGCCCCCGGACTAGTCGCTACGAGCAGTACTTC | CASSPRTSRYEQYF
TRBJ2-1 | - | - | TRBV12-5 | TGTGCTAGTGGTTTGGTACATGGGGGAAAGAATGAGCAGTTCTTC | CASGLVHGGKNEQFF
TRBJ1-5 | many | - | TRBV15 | TGTGCCACCAGCAGAGACTCAGGGAGCAATCAGCCCCAGCATTTT | CATSRDSGSNQPQHF
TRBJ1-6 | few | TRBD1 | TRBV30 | TGTGCCTGGAGGGACAGGGGCGAGTCACCCCTCCACTTT | CAWRDRGESPLHF
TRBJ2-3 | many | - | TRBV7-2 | TGTGCCAGCAGCTTAGAGATGGGGGATACGCAGTATTTT | CASSLEMGDTQYF
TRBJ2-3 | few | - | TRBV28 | TGTGCCAGCAGTTCGCCTGGAGCAGCTAGCACAGATACGCAGTATTTT | CASSSPGAASTDTQYF
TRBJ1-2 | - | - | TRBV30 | TGTGCCTGGACAGGGCTTTCGACTGGCTACACCTTC | CAWTGLSTGYTF
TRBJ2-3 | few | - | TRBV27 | TGTGCCAGCAGTTCAGTTGGTTTACAGGGAGGGACCACAGATACGCAGTATTTT | CASSSVGLQGGTTDTQYF
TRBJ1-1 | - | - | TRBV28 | TGTGCCAGCACCCAGGGAGGGACAAACACTGAAGCTTTCTTT | CASTQGGTNTEAFF
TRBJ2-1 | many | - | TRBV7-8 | TGTGCCAGCAGCTTAGGGGTAGCGGCCTTTGAGCAGTTCTTC | CASSLGVAAFEQFF
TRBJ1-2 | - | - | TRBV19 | TGTGCCAGTTCTTGGACAGTTGACTATGGCTACACCTTC | CASSWTVDYGYTF
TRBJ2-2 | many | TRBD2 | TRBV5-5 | TGTGCCAGCAGCTTAACCAGCGGGGTTCCCGGGGAGCTGTTTTTT | CASSLTSGVPGELFF
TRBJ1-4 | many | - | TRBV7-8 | TGTGCCAGCAGCACTTCGTTGCCGGGGACTAATGAAAAACTGTTTTTT | CASSTSLPGTNEKLFF
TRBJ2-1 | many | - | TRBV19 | TGTGCCAGTAGTGAGCGGTATAGCTCCTACAATGAGCAGTTCTTC | CASSERYSSYNEQFF
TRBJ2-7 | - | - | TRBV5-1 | TGCGCCAGCAGCTTGGACTTGTCCTACGAGCAGTACTTC | CASSLDLSYEQYF
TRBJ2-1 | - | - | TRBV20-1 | TGCAGTGCTTCCCCAAGCCCCTACAATGAGCAGTTCTTC | CSASPSPYNEQFF
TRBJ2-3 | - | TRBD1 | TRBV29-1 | TGCAGCGTACAGGGGGCGTGGGTCACAGATACGCAGTATTTT | CSVQGAWVTDTQYF
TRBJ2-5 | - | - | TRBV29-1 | TGCAGCGTTGATGTCGTCCAAGAGACCCAGTACTTC | CSVDVVQETQYF
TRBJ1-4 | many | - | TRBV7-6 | TGTGCCAGCAGCCTAGATAATCGGGGCGAAAAACTGTTTTTT | CASSLDNRGEKLFF
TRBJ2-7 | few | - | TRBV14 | TGTGCCAGCAGCCCCGCGGGCCTCCGGGAGCAGTACTTC | CASSPAGLREQYF
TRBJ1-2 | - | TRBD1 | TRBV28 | TGTGCCAGCAGTCCAGGGGGCGACTATGGCTACACCTTC | CASSPGGDYGYTF